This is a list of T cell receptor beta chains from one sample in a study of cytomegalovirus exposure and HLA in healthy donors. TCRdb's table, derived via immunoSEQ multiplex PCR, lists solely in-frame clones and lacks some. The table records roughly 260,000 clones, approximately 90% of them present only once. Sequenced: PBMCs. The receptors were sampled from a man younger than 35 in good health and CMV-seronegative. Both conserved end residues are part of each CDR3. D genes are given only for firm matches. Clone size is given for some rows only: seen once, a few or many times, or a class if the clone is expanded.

CDR3aa: CASSLQGARVEQYF; CDR3nt: TGTGCCAGCAGTTTACAGGGGGCGCGTGTCGAGCAGTACTTC; abundance: .; j_gene: TRBJ2-7; v_gene: TRBV7-2; d_gene: TRBD1
CDR3aa: CASSQSGDRAFYEQYF; CDR3nt: TGCGCCAGCAGTCAATCGGGGGACAGGGCTTTCTACGAGCAGTACTTC; abundance: .; j_gene: TRBJ2-7; v_gene: TRBV23-1; d_gene: TRBD1
CDR3aa: CASSSNSPPGTENEKLFF; CDR3nt: TGTGCCAGCAGTTCTAATTCCCCACCCGGGACAGAGAATGAAAAACTGTTTTTT; abundance: .; j_gene: TRBJ1-4; v_gene: TRBV28; d_gene: TRBD1
CDR3aa: CASSLTEQETQYF; CDR3nt: TGTGCCAGCAGCTTGACGGAGCAAGAGACCCAGTACTTC; abundance: .; j_gene: TRBJ2-5; v_gene: TRBV5-8; d_gene: .
CDR3aa: CASSLGVGQGATGELFF; CDR3nt: TGTGCCAGCAGCTTAGGAGTAGGTCAGGGGGCAACCGGGGAGCTGTTTTTT; abundance: .; j_gene: TRBJ2-2; v_gene: TRBV7-2; d_gene: TRBD1
CDR3aa: CASSVTGNGELFF; CDR3nt: TGTGCCAGCAGCGTAACAGGGAACGGGGAGCTGTTTTTT; abundance: .; j_gene: TRBJ2-2; v_gene: TRBV9; d_gene: .
CDR3aa: CASSVGTGAYEQYF; CDR3nt: TGTGCCAGCAGCGTAGGTACAGGGGCTTACGAGCAGTACTTC; abundance: .; j_gene: TRBJ2-7; v_gene: TRBV9; d_gene: TRBD1
CDR3aa: CASSLGATNTGELFF; CDR3nt: TGCGCCAGCAGCTTGGGGGCGACGAACACCGGGGAGCTGTTTTTT; abundance: .; j_gene: TRBJ2-2; v_gene: TRBV5-1; d_gene: .
CDR3aa: CASSLKGLVTNEQFF; CDR3nt: TGTGCCAGCAGCTTAAAGGGACTAGTTACAAATGAGCAGTTCTTC; abundance: .; j_gene: TRBJ2-1; v_gene: TRBV7-3; d_gene: TRBD2
CDR3aa: CASSEIRQGNEKLFF; CDR3nt: TGTGCCAGCAGTGAAATCCGCCAGGGCAATGAAAAACTGTTTTTT; abundance: once; j_gene: TRBJ1-4; v_gene: TRBV2; d_gene: .
CDR3aa: CASSLDTGQGEKLFF; CDR3nt: TGCGCCAGCAGCTTGGATACGGGACAGGGTGAAAAACTGTTTTTT; abundance: .; j_gene: TRBJ1-4; v_gene: TRBV5-1; d_gene: TRBD1
CDR3aa: CASSLDRGGQFF; CDR3nt: TGTGCCAGCAGCCTAGACCGCGGGGGGCAGTTCTTC; abundance: .; j_gene: TRBJ2-1; v_gene: TRBV7-9; d_gene: TRBD2
CDR3aa: CASSQGRGGTDTQYF; CDR3nt: TGTGCCAGCAGCCAAGGAAGGGGTGGCACAGATACGCAGTATTTT; abundance: .; j_gene: TRBJ2-3; v_gene: TRBV4-2; d_gene: .
CDR3aa: CASSLNDRLYNEQFF; CDR3nt: TGTGCCAGCAGCTTAAACGACCGACTCTACAATGAGCAGTTCTTC; abundance: once; j_gene: TRBJ2-1; v_gene: TRBV7-6; d_gene: .
CDR3aa: CASSTTQGTQYF; CDR3nt: TGTGCCAGCAGCACCACCCAGGGGACCCAGTACTTC; abundance: .; j_gene: TRBJ2-5; v_gene: TRBV7-3; d_gene: .
CDR3aa: CASSFRAENEQFF; CDR3nt: TGTGCCAGCAGCTTTAGAGCGGAGAATGAGCAGTTCTTC; abundance: .; j_gene: TRBJ2-1; v_gene: TRBV7-2; d_gene: .
CDR3aa: CAINGVAYNEQFF; CDR3nt: TGTGCCATCAACGGGGTCGCCTACAATGAGCAGTTCTTC; abundance: .; j_gene: TRBJ2-1; v_gene: TRBV10-3; d_gene: .
CDR3aa: CASSLGEGPIAKNIQYF; CDR3nt: TGCGCCAGCAGCTTGGGGGAGGGGCCGATAGCCAAAAACATTCAGTACTTC; abundance: once; j_gene: TRBJ2-4; v_gene: TRBV5-1; d_gene: TRBD2
CDR3aa: CASSLGQGITEAFF; CDR3nt: TGTGCCAGCAGCTTGGGACAGGGAATAACTGAAGCTTTCTTT; abundance: .; j_gene: TRBJ1-1; v_gene: TRBV5-4; d_gene: TRBD1
CDR3aa: CATSRDLWGDQETQYF; CDR3nt: TGTGCCACCAGCAGAGATCTCTGGGGGGACCAAGAGACCCAGTACTTC; abundance: .; j_gene: TRBJ2-5; v_gene: TRBV15; d_gene: .
CDR3aa: CSVGDRGQSLGEQYF; CDR3nt: TGCAGCGTTGGGGACAGGGGGCAGTCCCTGGGCGAGCAGTACTTC; abundance: .; j_gene: TRBJ2-7; v_gene: TRBV29-1; d_gene: TRBD1
CDR3aa: CASSSQGFDYEQYF; CDR3nt: TGTGCCAGCAGTTCACAGGGGTTTGACTACGAGCAGTACTTC; abundance: .; j_gene: TRBJ2-7; v_gene: TRBV5-5; d_gene: TRBD1
CDR3aa: CASSLQRGGVETQYF; CDR3nt: TGTGCCAGCAGCTTACAGCGGGGGGGCGTAGAGACCCAGTACTTC; abundance: .; j_gene: TRBJ2-5; v_gene: TRBV7-9; d_gene: TRBD2
CDR3aa: CASSLDRERRQPQHF; CDR3nt: TGCGCCAGCAGCCTAGACCGGGAGCGGAGACAGCCCCAGCATTTT; abundance: .; j_gene: TRBJ1-5; v_gene: TRBV4-3; d_gene: .
CDR3aa: CASSTGTGFTDTQYF; CDR3nt: TGCGCCAGCAGCACCGGGACAGGATTCACAGATACGCAGTATTTT; abundance: .; j_gene: TRBJ2-3; v_gene: TRBV10-1; d_gene: TRBD1
CDR3aa: CASSPIYLSNTEAFF; CDR3nt: TGCGCCAGCAGCCCTATCTACCTCTCGAACACTGAAGCTTTCTTT; abundance: .; j_gene: TRBJ1-1; v_gene: TRBV4-3; d_gene: .
CDR3aa: CASSLGPGNTIYF; CDR3nt: TGCGCCAGCAGCTTGGGTCCAGGAAACACCATATATTTT; abundance: .; j_gene: TRBJ1-3; v_gene: TRBV5-1; d_gene: .
CDR3aa: CAISDGLALAEQYF; CDR3nt: TGTGCCATCAGTGATGGTCTAGCGCTAGCCGAGCAGTACTTC; abundance: few; j_gene: TRBJ2-7; v_gene: TRBV10-3; d_gene: .
CDR3aa: CASSPDRGSSPQHF; CDR3nt: TGTGCCAGCAGTCCGGACAGGGGGTCATCGCCCCAGCATTTT; abundance: .; j_gene: TRBJ1-5; v_gene: TRBV27; d_gene: TRBD1
CDR3aa: CASSEWTGADYGYTF; CDR3nt: TGTGCCAGCAGTGAATGGACAGGGGCCGACTATGGCTACACCTTC; abundance: .; j_gene: TRBJ1-2; v_gene: TRBV2; d_gene: TRBD1
CDR3aa: CASSRQSGSYNEQFF; CDR3nt: TGCGCCAGCAGCCGCCAGAGCGGTTCCTACAATGAGCAGTTCTTC; abundance: .; j_gene: TRBJ2-1; v_gene: TRBV4-3; d_gene: .
CDR3aa: CASTTGGVPRNEQFF; CDR3nt: TGCGCCAGCACCACTGGCGGGGTCCCAAGGAATGAGCAGTTCTTC; abundance: .; j_gene: TRBJ2-1; v_gene: TRBV10-2; d_gene: .
CDR3aa: CASSPFRDRLKLSEAFF; CDR3nt: TGTGCCAGCAGCCCCTTCCGGGACAGGCTTAAGTTGTCTGAAGCTTTCTTT; abundance: .; j_gene: TRBJ1-1; v_gene: TRBV27; d_gene: TRBD1